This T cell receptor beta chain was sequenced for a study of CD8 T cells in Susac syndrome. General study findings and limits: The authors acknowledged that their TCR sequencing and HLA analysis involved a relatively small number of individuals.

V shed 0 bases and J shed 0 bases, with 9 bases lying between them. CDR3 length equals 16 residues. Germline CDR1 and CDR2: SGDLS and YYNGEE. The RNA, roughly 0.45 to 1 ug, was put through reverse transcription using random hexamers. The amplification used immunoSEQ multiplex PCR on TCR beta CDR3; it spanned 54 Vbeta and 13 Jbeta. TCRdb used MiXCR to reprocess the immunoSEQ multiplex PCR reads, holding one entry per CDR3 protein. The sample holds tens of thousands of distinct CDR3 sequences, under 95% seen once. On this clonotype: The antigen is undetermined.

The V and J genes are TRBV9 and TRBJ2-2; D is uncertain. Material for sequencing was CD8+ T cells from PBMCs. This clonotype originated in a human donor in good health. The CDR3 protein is CASSVEWRTNTGELFF. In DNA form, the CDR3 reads TGTGCCAGCAGCGTAGAGTGGCGGACGAACACCGGGGAGCTGTTTTTT.